This is a list of T cell receptor beta chains from one sample in a study of blood T cell repertoires in COVID-19. TCRdb's copy holds only in-frame clones and misses some; the assay was immunoSEQ multiplex PCR. The sample carries some 290,000 clones, 89% recorded once. The specimen sequenced was PBMCs or T cells enriched from blood (not recorded which). Receptors were obtained from a woman in her twenties or thirties who had recovered from COVID-19. The CDR3 runs from the conserved cysteine through the conserved F or W. D genes are given only for firm matches. Clone size is not always given. Where it is, it says once, few, many or a class for expanded clones.

D,J,length,V,size,DNA,CDR3
-,TRBJ2-3,16,TRBV18,-,TGTGCCAGCTCACCTCCTGAAATAGTCATCGGAGATACGCAGTATTTT,CASSPPEIVIGDTQYF
-,TRBJ1-1,13,TRBV28,-,TGTGCCAGCAGGTTACAGGGTAGGACTGAAGCTTTCTTT,CASRLQGRTEAFF
-,TRBJ1-5,15,TRBV6-6,-,TGTGCCAGCAGTTTACAGGGCTTAGGTAATCAGCCCCAGCATTTT,CASSLQGLGNQPQHF
-,TRBJ1-1,17,TRBV5-1,-,TGCGCCAGCAGCTTGGCCTTGAACCAGGGGCCTTGGGGTGAAGCTTTCTTT,CASSLALNQGPWGEAFF
-,TRBJ2-7,13,TRBV7-9,-,TGTGCCAGCAGTCCCGGGACTCTTTACGAGCAGTACTTC,CASSPGTLYEQYF
-,TRBJ2-5,16,TRBV7-6,-,TGTGCCAGCAGCTTCCGGGACTCCGGAGGGCAAGAGACCCAGTACTTC,CASSFRDSGGQETQYF
-,TRBJ1-2,15,TRBV7-8,-,TGTGCCAGCAGCTTAGAAACAGGACTAACCTATGGCTACACCTTC,CASSLETGLTYGYTF
-,TRBJ2-1,13,TRBV7-2,-,TGTGCCAGCAGCTTAGGGCCAGACTCAGAGCAGTTCTTC,CASSLGPDSEQFF
TRBD2,TRBJ2-2,12,TRBV10-3,few,TGCCGGCGGGGGACGGAGGCCGGGGAGCTGTTTTTT,CRRGTEAGELFF
-,TRBJ2-6,14,TRBV10-2,-,TGCGCCTCCTCGGGAGTCTCTGGGGCCAACGTCCTGACTTTC,CASSGVSGANVLTF
TRBD2,TRBJ2-7,15,TRBV5-1,-,TGCGCCAGCAGCCGACTAGCGGGAGAGGTGAGCGAGCAGTACTTC,CASSRLAGEVSEQYF
-,TRBJ1-1,11,TRBV12-3/TRBV12-4,-,TGTGCCAGCAGTTTGGTCGGGGAAGCTTTCTTT,CASSLVGEAFF
TRBD1,TRBJ1-5,14,TRBV3-1/TRBV3-2,-,TGTGCCAGCAGCCAGGGGACAGCATCCCAGCCCCAGCATTTT,CASSQGTASQPQHF
TRBD1,TRBJ1-3,16,TRBV27,-,TGTGCCAGCAGCCCCCGTTTCGGGACAGGGGTGAACACCATATATTTT,CASSPRFGTGVNTIYF
TRBD1,TRBJ2-7,13,TRBV30,-,TGTGCCCAGTCAGGACAGGGGTCCTACGAGCAGTACTTC,CAQSGQGSYEQYF
-,TRBJ1-1,14,TRBV14,-,TGTGCCAGCAGCCAAGTGTTCAGGAACACTGAAGCTTTCTTT,CASSQVFRNTEAFF
-,TRBJ2-4,16,TRBV4-1,-,TGCGCCAGCAGCCAATTATCCCTGGGGGGCAAAAACATTCAGTACTTC,CASSQLSLGGKNIQYF
-,TRBJ2-1,11,TRBV29-1,-,TGCAGCGTTGTTAGAGGAACTGAGCAGTTCTTC,CSVVRGTEQFF
TRBD2,TRBJ2-7,15,TRBV7-2,-,TGTGCCAGCAGCTTAGCCTCTAGCGGTGCCTACGAGCAGTACTTC,CASSLASSGAYEQYF
-,TRBJ1-3,16,TRBV27,-,TGTGCCAGCAGTCCCTTACTCCCCGTCGCCGGAAACACCATATATTTT,CASSPLLPVAGNTIYF
-,TRBJ1-1,13,TRBV29-1,-,TGCAGCGTTATGTACTCCCTTCCCACTGAAGCTTTCTTT,CSVMYSLPTEAFF
-,TRBJ1-2,15,TRBV27,-,TGTGCCAGCAGGCCCGTGACAGGCGAAGTTTATGGCTACACCTTC,CASRPVTGEVYGYTF
-,TRBJ2-1,22,TRBV19,-,TGTGCCAGTAGTATGAACTCCGGATGGCCAGTCCTAGCGCGACTCTCCTACAATGAGCAGTTCTTC,CASSMNSGWPVLARLSYNEQFF
-,TRBJ1-1,14,TRBV10-3,-,TGTGCCATCAGTGTAGCACAAATGAACACTGAAGCTTTCTTT,CAISVAQMNTEAFF
-,TRBJ1-3,15,TRBV19,-,TGTGCCAGTATCGGAGTGCGGAGCTCTGGAAACACCATATATTTT,CASIGVRSSGNTIYF
TRBD2,TRBJ2-7,15,TRBV9,-,TGTGCCAGCAGCGTGGGGACTAGCGGAACCTACGAGCAGTACTTC,CASSVGTSGTYEQYF
-,TRBJ1-1,13,TRBV7-9,-,TGTGCCAGCAGCTTAGACAGGAACACTGAAGCTTTCTTT,CASSLDRNTEAFF
-,TRBJ2-1,15,TRBV3-1/TRBV3-2,-,TGTGCCAGCAGCCAAGAGTGGAGCGGAGAGACTGAGCAGTTCTTC,CASSQEWSGETEQFF
TRBD2,TRBJ2-1,14,TRBV7-9,-,TGTGCCAGCAGCCTTAGCGGGAATGGCAATGAGCAGTTCTTC,CASSLSGNGNEQFF
TRBD2,TRBJ2-3,16,TRBV18,-,TGTGCCAGCTCCCTTCTAGCGGGAGGGGGCACAGATACGCAGTATTTT,CASSLLAGGGTDTQYF
-,TRBJ1-6,15,TRBV30,-,TGTGCCTGGAGTTCGGGGGGGCCAATAAATTCACCCCTCCACTTT,CAWSSGGPINSPLHF
TRBD1,TRBJ2-7,14,TRBV19,-,TGTGCCAGTGAGGGACAGGGAAGGAGTTACGAGCAGTACTTC,CASEGQGRSYEQYF
-,TRBJ2-6,15,TRBV27,-,TGTGCCAGCTCGAAGCGGAACTCTGGGGCCAACGTCCTGACTTTC,CASSKRNSGANVLTF
-,TRBJ1-4,14,TRBV4-1,-,TGCGCCAGCAGCCAACAAGGGGTTGGAGAAAAACTGTTTTTT,CASSQQGVGEKLFF
-,TRBJ1-1,14,TRBV18,-,TGTGCCAGCTCACCGCAAAATCAGGGCACTGAAGCTTTCTTT,CASSPQNQGTEAFF
-,TRBJ1-5,14,TRBV27,few,TGTGCCAGCAGTTTATCACAGAACAATCAGCCCCAGCATTTT,CASSLSQNNQPQHF
TRBD1,TRBJ2-7,15,TRBV6-5,-,TGTGCCAGCAGCAGAACTACAGGGGGAACCTACGAGCAGTACTTC,CASSRTTGGTYEQYF
TRBD2,TRBJ2-1,12,TRBV28,once,TGTGCCAGCAGTTCCGCTAGCGGGAGCCAGTTCTTC,CASSSASGSQFF
TRBD1,TRBJ1-1,14,TRBV3-1/TRBV3-2,-,TGTGCCAGCAGCTGGGACAGGGGTGTGACTGAAGCTTTCTTT,CASSWDRGVTEAFF
TRBD1,TRBJ2-7,17,TRBV6-7,-,TGTGCCAGCAGTTACTCGATAGTTGAGGGGGCGAGCTACGAGCAGTACTTC,CASSYSIVEGASYEQYF
-,TRBJ1-5,19,TRBV4-1,-,TGCGCCAGCAGCCAAGACCCAATGACAGCCACCAGGAGCAATCAGCCCCAGCATTTT,CASSQDPMTATRSNQPQHF
TRBD1,TRBJ1-2,17,TRBV7-9,-,TGTGCCAGCAGCTCGATGATGGGACAGAGTCCTAACTATGGCTACACCTTC,CASSSMMGQSPNYGYTF
TRBD2,TRBJ2-7,16,TRBV2,few,TGTGCCAGCAGTGAAGGGGCTAGCGGGCTCTCCTACGAGCAGTACTTC,CASSEGASGLSYEQYF
-,TRBJ1-3,15,TRBV6-5,-,TGTGCCAGCACTCAAGGTTCAGGGACTGGAAACACCATATATTTT,CASTQGSGTGNTIYF
TRBD1,TRBJ1-1,14,TRBV13,-,TGTGCCAGCAGCAACCGGGACAGGGGACCTGAAGCTTTCTTT,CASSNRDRGPEAFF